This TCR beta chain was profiled in a study of blood T cells in healthy people across ages. This CDR3 spans 12 amino acids. CDR1 is MNHEY, CDR2 SVGAGI, per germline. Trimming cost V 8 bases and J 5 bases, with 12 bases left between them. Alongside a J-beta primer mix, a sample-barcoded 5' primer served in a second PCR lasting roughly 7 to 11 cycles. TCRdb recomputed calls from the 5' RACE reads with MiXCR, one row per CDR3 protein. The sample lists approximately 1,000,000 distinct CDR3 sequences; 35% to 50% were seen once. J is TRBJ1-2 and V is TRBV6-5; no definite D call. The sequencing sample was made of blood. This TCR derives from a woman in her fifties or sixties in good health. The CDR3 nucleotides are TGTGCCAGCGGCCGGGCCCGATATGGCTACACCTTC. It specifies CASGRARYGYTF.